The clone carrying this T cell receptor beta chain is medium-sized (0.01 to 0.1%) in the sample. Its antigen is undetermined. With V trimmed by 4 bases and J by 0 bases, 9 bases remained unmatched. The CDR3 sequence is 18 residues long. From germline, CDR1 is SGHRS and CDR2 YFSETQ. Time point indicated: sample taken at primary tumor resection. This sample is part of a study of spatial heterogeneity in lung cancer. Study context: More beta-chain than alpha-chain sequences were consistently detected.

Overall study findings and caveats: Expanded alpha and beta TCR counts within tumors tracked tumor mutation counts.

Via MiXCR, TCRdb re-called the 5' RACE reads, giving one row per CDR3 protein. Among fewer than 20,000 distinct CDR3 sequences listed, 7% were seen once. The clonotype originates from a female donor with early-stage non-small cell lung cancer. Sequencing was performed on lung tumor tissue, taken at surgery. This chain uses TRBV5-1 with TRBJ2-3, with 12 bases matching TRBD2. In nucleotides, the CDR3 is TGCGCCAGCAGCATTCTCGGGACTAGCGGGCCTAGCACAGATACGCAGTATTTT. Its translation: CASSILGTSGPSTDTQYF. Filled out from reference TRBV5-1 and TRBJ2-3, the complete variable domain reads KAGVTQTPRYLIKTRGQQVTLSCSPISGHRSVSWYQQTPGQGLQFLFEYFSETQRNKGNFPGRFSGRQFSNSRSEMNVSTLELGDSALYLCASSILGTSGPSTDTQYFGPGTRLTVL.